The 6 T cell receptor beta chains listed next were all sequenced from one sample in a study of T-cell reconstitution after alpha-beta-depleted transplantation in children. Preparing the TCRbeta library involved the use of unique molecular identifiers. A single record per CDR3 protein comes from TCRdb applying MiXCR to the PCR reads. The sample includes around 500,000 distinct CDR3 sequences, about 23% of them seen just once. The sequenced sample was PBMCs, mostly from graft donor cells, obtained 360 days after TCRalphabeta/CD19-depleted stem cell transplant. These receptors were collected from a boy less than two years old who had a stem cell transplant for acute myeloid leukemia, so the T cells may come from the graft donor.

In its sample, this clonotype was seen many times. The CDR3 here is CSAREVGGEGYTF. The DNA of the CDR3 is TGCAGTGCTAGAGAGGTAGGGGGCGAAGGCTACACCTTC. This chain links TRBV20-1 with TRBJ1-2, with 7 bases identical to TRBD1. The CDR3 totals 13 residues. The V gene's germline CDR1 is DFQATT and CDR2 SNEGSKA (reference sequence). V was clipped by 0 bases and J by 8 bases; unmatched bases: 6.

The chain couples TRBV10-1 to TRBJ1-4, with TRBD1 matching over 12 bases. CDR3 length: 15 amino acids. Germline CDR1 and CDR2: WNHNN and SYGVQD (reference sequence). The V segment lost 3 bases and the J segment 8 bases; nucleotides outside the gene matches: 4. The CDR3 sequence: CASSDSGTGGEKLFF. The CDR3 DNA sequence: TGCGCCAGCAGTGATTCCGGGACAGGGGGCGAAAAACTGTTTTTT.

This clonotype was seen repeatedly, ten times or more. The chain employs TRBV6-1 and TRBJ2-7; weak D call: TRBD2 (5 bases). Per the germline V gene, CDR1 is MNHNS and CDR2 is SASEGT. The CDR3 length is 15 residues. The V end was cut by 5 bases, the J end by 0 bases, with 14 bases between. CDR3: CASSRGPWSSYEQYF. The CDR3 DNA reads TGTGCCAGCAGTCGGGGTCCTTGGAGCTCCTACGAGCAGTACTTC.

The chain uses TRBV7-3 and TRBJ2-7, with D perhaps TRBD1 or TRBD2 (5 bases each). Germline CDR1 SGHTA, CDR2 FQGTGA. V lost 7 bases and J 3 bases, leaving 31 bases between the germline ends. The CDR3 contains 19 residues. The DNA of the CDR3 is TGTGCCAGCACCATTAAGGGGCTAGCTGAAGACCCGACACTCTACGAGCAGTACTTC. Protein: CASTIKGLAEDPTLYEQYF.

This clonotype was seen many times. The J gene is TRBJ2-3, the V gene TRBV7-2, with 7 bases fitting TRBD1. The CDR3 contains 16 residues. The junction had 10 bases not matched to a gene; V was cut back by 7 bases and J by 0 bases. The V gene's germline CDR1 is SGHTA and CDR2 FQGNSA. CDR3 nucleotide sequence: TGTGCCAGCACCCAAGGGGGCAGTCCTAGCACAGATACGCAGTATTTT. The encoded protein is CASTQGGSPSTDTQYF.

This clonotype showed up just a few times. The chain combines TRBV29-1 with TRBJ2-3; TRBD2 agrees at 12 bases. The CDR3 has 15 residues. Germline V gives CDR1 SQVTM, CDR2 ANQGSEA. Unmatched junction bases numbered 2, after V lost 1 base and J lost 3 bases. The CDR3 loop reads CSVEASGGGTDTQYF. The CDR3 nucleotides are TGCAGCGTTGAAGCTAGCGGGGGGGGGACAGATACGCAGTATTTT.